This TCR beta chain was captured in a study of T-cell memory formation after mild COVID-19. As for this clonotype: Its target is not known.

TCRdb used MiXCR to reprocess the 5' RACE reads, holding one entry per CDR3 protein. The repertoire has roughly 260,000 distinct CDR3 sequences, roughly 15% of them found once; the top ten carry around 3.8%. Notes on the study in general: Several responding clones turned up in pre-infection memory, indicating that cross-reactive memory may have taken part. Clones shrinking between day 15 and 85 showed a balanced CD4/CD8 split, and those that grew later tilted toward CD4+. CD4+ contracting clones lay mainly in CM and EM, CD8+ ones in EMRA.

This CDR3 has 15 residues. Germline assignment: CDR1 SGHKS and CDR2 YYEKEE (reference sequence). V dropped 4 bases and J dropped 6 bases, with 17 bases sitting between them. This TCR was recovered from a man younger than 35 who had mild COVID-19 (a few samples of this study predate the infection). Cell type and time point are not known. The sample taken for sequencing was PBMCs or a T cell subset sorted from them (not recorded which). V is TRBV5-5 and J is TRBJ2-4; weak D call: TRBD2 (6 bases). The DNA of the CDR3 is TGTGCCAGCAGCATTGGCGGGGACGGTAGAAACATTCAGTACTTC. Translated: CASSIGGDGRNIQYF.